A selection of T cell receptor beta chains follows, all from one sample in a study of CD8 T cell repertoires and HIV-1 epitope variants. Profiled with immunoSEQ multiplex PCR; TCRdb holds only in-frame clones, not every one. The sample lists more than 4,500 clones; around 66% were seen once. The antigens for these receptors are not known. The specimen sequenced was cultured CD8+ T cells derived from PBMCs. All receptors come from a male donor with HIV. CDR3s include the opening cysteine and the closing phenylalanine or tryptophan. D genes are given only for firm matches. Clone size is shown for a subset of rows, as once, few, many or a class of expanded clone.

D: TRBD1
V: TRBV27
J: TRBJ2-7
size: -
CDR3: CASSPGQVLHEQYF
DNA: TGTGCCAGCAGTCCGGGACAGGTGCTACACGAGCAGTACTTC

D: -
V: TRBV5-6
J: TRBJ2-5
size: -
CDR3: CASSLALGGEETQYF
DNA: TGTGCCAGCAGCTTGGCTTTAGGGGGAGAAGAGACCCAGTACTTC

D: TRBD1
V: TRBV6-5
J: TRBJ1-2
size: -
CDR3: CASSYGTGEYTF
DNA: TGTGCCAGCAGTTACGGCACAGGGGAATACACCTTC

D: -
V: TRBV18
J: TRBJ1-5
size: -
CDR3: CASSLRDSIKGEGNQPQHF
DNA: TGTGCCAGCTCACTAAGGGATTCGATAAAGGGCGAGGGCAATCAGCCCCAGCATTTT

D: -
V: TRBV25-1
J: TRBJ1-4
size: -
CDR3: CASSVPIRINEKLFF
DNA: TGTGCCAGCAGTGTTCCAATACGTATTAATGAAAAACTGTTTTTT

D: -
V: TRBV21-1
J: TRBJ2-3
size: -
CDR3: CASSKPGLADERCTDTQYF
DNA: TGTGCCAGCAGCAAACCCGGACTAGCCGACGAGAGGTGCACAGATACGCAGTATTTT

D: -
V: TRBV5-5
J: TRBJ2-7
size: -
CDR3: CASSLGGKLSLYEQYF
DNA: TGTGCCAGCAGCTTGGGAGGGAAGCTAAGTCTCTACGAGCAGTACTTC

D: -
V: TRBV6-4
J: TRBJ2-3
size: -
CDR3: CASSREVTDTQYF
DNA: TGTGCCAGCAGCCGGGAAGTAACAGATACGCAGTATTTT

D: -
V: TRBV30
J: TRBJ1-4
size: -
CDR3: CAWREGTRGPNEKLFF
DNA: TGTGCCTGGCGCGAAGGGACACGCGGTCCTAATGAAAAACTGTTTTTT

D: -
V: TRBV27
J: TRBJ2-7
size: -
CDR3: CASSPPSTYEQYF
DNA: TGTGCCAGCAGTCCCCCTAGTACCTACGAGCAGTACTTC

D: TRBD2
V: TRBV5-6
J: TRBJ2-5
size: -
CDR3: CASSSGGYVQETQYF
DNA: TGTGCCAGCAGCTCGGGGGGTTATGTCCAAGAGACCCAGTACTTC

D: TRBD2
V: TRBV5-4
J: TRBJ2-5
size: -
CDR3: CASTGGGEETQYF
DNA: TGTGCCAGCACCGGGGGGGGCGAAGAGACCCAGTACTTC

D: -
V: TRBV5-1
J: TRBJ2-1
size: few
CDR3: CASSLATGGNLNEQFF
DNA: TGCGCCAGCAGCTTGGCCACGGGGGGCAACCTTAATGAGCAGTTCTTC

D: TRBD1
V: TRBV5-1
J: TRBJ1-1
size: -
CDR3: CASSWGQVGTEAFF
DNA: TGCGCCAGCAGCTGGGGACAGGTTGGCACTGAAGCTTTCTTT

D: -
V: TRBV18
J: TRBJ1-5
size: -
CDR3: CASSPTNQPQHF
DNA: TGTGCCAGCTCACCAACAAATCAGCCCCAGCATTTT

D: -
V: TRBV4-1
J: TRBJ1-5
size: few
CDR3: CASSQDGQSGNQPQHF
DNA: TGCGCCAGCAGCCAAGACGGGCAGTCTGGCAATCAGCCCCAGCATTTT

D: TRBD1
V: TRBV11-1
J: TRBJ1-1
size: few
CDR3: CASSARTGGMAEAFF
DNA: TGTGCCAGCAGCGCCAGGACAGGGGGCATGGCTGAAGCTTTCTTT

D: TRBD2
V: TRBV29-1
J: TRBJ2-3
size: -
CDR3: CSVDAGTRSTDTQYF
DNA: TGCAGCGTTGATGCCGGGACTAGAAGCACAGATACGCAGTATTTT

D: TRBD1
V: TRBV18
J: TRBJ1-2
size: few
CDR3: CASSPEGGLYGYTF
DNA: TGTGCCAGCTCACCAGAAGGGGGCCTCTATGGCTACACCTTC

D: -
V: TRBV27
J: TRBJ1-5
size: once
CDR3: CASSLGGGNQPQHF
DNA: TGTGCCAGCAGTTTGGGCGGGGGCAATCAGCCCCAGCATTTT

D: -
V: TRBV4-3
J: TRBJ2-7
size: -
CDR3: CASSRILDYEQYF
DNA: TGCGCCAGCAGCCGTATACTCGACTACGAGCAGTACTTC

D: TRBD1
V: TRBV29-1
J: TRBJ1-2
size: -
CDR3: CSVGGDRDNYGYTF
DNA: TGCAGCGTTGGAGGCGACAGGGACAACTATGGCTACACCTTC

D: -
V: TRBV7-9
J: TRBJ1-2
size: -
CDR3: CASETGPTDNYGYTF
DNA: TGTGCCAGCGAGACAGGCCCTACCGATAACTATGGCTACACCTTC

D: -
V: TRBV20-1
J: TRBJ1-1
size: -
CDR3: CSARGQTEAFF
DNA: TGCAGTGCTAGAGGACAGACTGAAGCTTTCTTT

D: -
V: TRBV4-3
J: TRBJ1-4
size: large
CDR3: CASSQDSTGNIATNEKLFF
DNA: TGCGCCAGCAGCCAAGATTCAACGGGGAACATTGCAACTAATGAAAAACTGTTTTTT

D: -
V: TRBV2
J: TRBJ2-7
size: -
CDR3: CASSERAGSREQYF
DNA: TGTGCCAGCAGTGAAAGGGCAGGATCCCGCGAGCAGTACTTC

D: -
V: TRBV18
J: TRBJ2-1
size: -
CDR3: CASSPTNNEQFF
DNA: TGTGCCAGCTCACCAACTAACAATGAGCAGTTCTTC